Shown below are 21 T cell receptor beta chains from a single sample sequenced in a study of T-cell reconstitution after alpha-beta-depleted transplantation in children. It was with unique molecular identifiers that the TCRbeta library was prepared. TCRdb redid the calling of the PCR reads with MiXCR, one entry per CDR3 protein. The repertoire holds around 380,000 distinct CDR3 sequences, with about a tenth as singletons. The sample here was PBMCs from the stem cell graft donor, taken from the stem cell graft. The receptors derive from a human donor who donated a stem cell graft to a child with acute myeloid leukemia.

The chain employs TRBV5-4 and TRBJ2-1, with D possibly matching TRBD1 (6 bases). The CDR3 runs to 19 residues. V was cut by 0 bases and J by 0 bases, with 19 bases left in between. Germline V gene sequence: CDR1 SGHNT, CDR2 YYREEE (reference sequence). CDR3 residues: CASSLVDSLSGSSYNEQFF. CDR3 nucleotide sequence: TGTGCCAGCAGCTTGGTGGACAGCCTGTCAGGAAGCTCCTACAATGAGCAGTTCTTC.

CDR3: CATSRDEQFF. CDR3 sequence (DNA): TGTGCCACCAGCAGAGATGAGCAGTTCTTC. This chain connects TRBV15 to TRBJ2-1; D not certain. There are 10 residues in the CDR3. Germline V gene sequence: CDR1 LNHNV, CDR2 YYDKDF (reference sequence). V was shortened by 0 bases and J by 9 bases, with 0 bases between the two germline ends. The full variable domain, with the rest looked up from reference TRBV15 and TRBJ2-1, is DAMVIQNPRYQVTQFGKPVTLSCSQTLNHNVMYWYQQKSSQAPKLLFHYYDKDFNNEADTPDNFQSRRPNTSFCFLDIRSPGLGDTAMYLCATSRDEQFFGPGTRLTVL.

This clonotype was recorded at least ten times. The chain uses TRBV12-3 or TRBV12-4 and TRBJ2-4, with no clear D. The V end lost 6 bases, the J end lost 0 bases, and 12 bases lay between the germline ends. The CDR3 has 15 amino acids. The CDR3 spells CASSPRTLAKNIQYF. For the CDR3, the DNA is TGTGCCAGCAGCCCACGGACCCTAGCCAAAAACATTCAGTACTTC.

This sequence joins TRBV20-1 and TRBJ2-1; TRBD2 aligns across 11 bases. The CDR3 spans 16 residues. J gave up 7 bases and V 0 bases, and 8 bases lay outside the gene matches. Germline V gene sequence: CDR1 DFQATT, CDR2 SNEGSKA (reference sequence). The CDR3 DNA follows: TGCAGTGCTAGAGATCCGCGACTAGCGGGAAAGAATGAGCAGTTCTTC. Protein sequence: CSARDPRLAGKNEQFF.

This clonotype was observed at least ten times. The chain links TRBV12-3 or TRBV12-4 to TRBJ2-1; TRBD1 is a possible D gene (7 bases). Trimming shortened V by 6 bases and J by 8 bases, and 17 bases separated the two germline ends. The CDR3 has 14 residues. The DNA for the CDR3 is TGTGCCAGCAGGGGGACAGTCGGGGGCTATGAGCAGTTCTTC. It yields the protein CASRGTVGGYEQFF.

The chain joins TRBV11-2 to TRBJ2-5; the D gene could be TRBD1 or TRBD2 (5 bases each). The CDR3 consists of 18 residues. The germline V gene has CDR1 SGHAT and CDR2 FQNNGV. V dropped 5 bases and J dropped 0 bases, with 22 bases sitting between them. As DNA, the CDR3 is TGTGCCAGCAGCCAAGGGGCTAGCTCAGCCGGCAACCAAGAGACCCAGTACTTC. Amino acid sequence: CASSQGASSAGNQETQYF.

J is TRBJ1-1 and V is TRBV5-1; D might be TRBD1 (5 bases). Germline CDR1 is SGHRS and CDR2 is YFSETQ. The V and J ends lost 2 bases and 0 bases respectively, with 14 bases between them. This CDR3 is 16 amino acids long. CDR3 sequence: CASSFTPQGMNTEAFF. CDR3 nucleotides: TGCGCCAGCAGCTTCACTCCCCAGGGAATGAACACTGAAGCTTTCTTT.

The rearrangement uses TRBV29-1 and TRBJ2-3; 13 nucleotides align to TRBD2. V lost 4 bases, J lost 5 bases, and 6 bases stayed unmatched. The CDR3 is 15 amino acids. CDR1 is SQVTM, CDR2 ANQGSEA, per germline. The CDR3 protein is CSVGTSGSVRDTQYF. In DNA form, the CDR3 reads TGCAGCGTTGGGACTAGCGGGAGCGTCAGAGATACGCAGTATTTT.

This clonotype was counted a few times. The chain has TRBV20-1 and TRBJ1-2, with D maybe TRBD1 (5 bases). CDR3 size: 17 residues. Trimming removed 6 bases at V and 3 bases at J, with 26 bases between. Germline assignment: CDR1 DFQATT and CDR2 SNEGSKA (reference sequence). This CDR3 reads CSATLRQFPLGYYGYTF. The DNA for the CDR3 is TGCAGTGCCACTCTTAGACAGTTTCCCTTAGGTTACTATGGCTACACCTTC.

This clonotype was observed a few times. This CDR3 is CASSPQLDTDTQYF. The CDR3 coding sequence is TGTGCCAGCTCACCACAGTTAGACACAGATACGCAGTATTTT. The rearrangement joins TRBV18 to TRBJ2-3; D not resolved. The V end lost 1 base, the J end lost 2 bases, and 7 bases lay between the germline ends. The CDR3 has 14 amino acids. Germline V gene sequence: CDR1 KGHSH, CDR2 LQKENI.

The chain combines TRBV6-5 with TRBJ2-3, with D perhaps assigned TRBD1 or TRBD2 (5 bases each). Germline assignment: CDR1 MNHEY and CDR2 SVGAGI. V lost 2 bases and J 6 bases, leaving 18 bases between the germline ends. The CDR3 loop spans 16 amino acids. This CDR3 reads CASSYPSPTGTDTQYF. In DNA, the CDR3 is TGTGCCAGCAGTTACCCTTCACCCACGGGGACGGATACGCAGTATTTT.

This chain uses TRBV7-9 with TRBJ2-1; TRBD2 matches 7 bases. With V trimmed by 4 bases and J by 6 bases, 9 bases remained unmatched. CDR1 is SEHNR, CDR2 FQNEAQ, per germline (reference sequence). This CDR3 spans 15 amino acids. The CDR3 nucleotides read TGTGCCAGCAGCTCACCAGGCCCGGGGGGCAATGAGCAGTTCTTC. Residues: CASSSPGPGGNEQFF.

There are a few counts of this clonotype. The rearrangement links TRBV20-1 to TRBJ1-2; D is uncertain. Trimming stripped 6 bases from V and 2 bases from J, with 13 bases between. CDR1 is DFQATT and CDR2 is SNEGSKA in the germline V gene (reference sequence). This CDR3 has 13 amino acids. The CDR3 region has the DNA TGCAGTGCCCCCCCGGTCAACAACTATGGCTACACCTTC. Its translation: CSAPPVNNYGYTF.

This clonotype has a handful of counts. The chain carries TRBV7-8 and TRBJ1-2, with D perhaps matching TRBD1 (6 bases). Looked up from germline, CDR1 is SGHVS and CDR2 is FQNEAQ. The length of the CDR3 is 16 residues. V was clipped by 2 bases and J by 8 bases, with 21 bases between them. The CDR3 reads CASSLTLGATLGGYTF. The CDR3 coding sequence is TGTGCCAGCAGCTTAACGCTGGGGGCTACACTGGGAGGCTACACCTTC.

The genes are TRBV5-5 and TRBJ2-1; 10 bases are a match to TRBD1. This CDR3 comprises 16 residues. The junction had 11 bases not matched to a gene; V was cut back by 4 bases and J by 7 bases. Germline V gene lookup returns CDR1 SGHKS and CDR2 YYEKEE (reference sequence). Here the CDR3 DNA reads TGTGCCAGCAGCCTCGGCGGGACAGGGGTGCATAATGAGCAGTTCTTC. This encodes CASSLGGTGVHNEQFF.

This clonotype was counted at least ten times. The chain uses TRBV5-1 and TRBJ2-3; D might be TRBD2 (7 bases). The CDR3 totals 16 residues. V lost 1 base and J 0 bases, leaving 12 bases between the germline ends. Germline assignment: CDR1 SGHRS and CDR2 YFSETQ. In nucleotides, the CDR3 is TGCGCCAGCAGCTTGACGACGGGGGGCAGCACAGATACGCAGTATTTT. This encodes CASSLTTGGSTDTQYF.

This clonotype was detected a few times. The chain uses TRBV5-1 and TRBJ2-3, with D tentatively TRBD2 (6 bases). This CDR3 has 14 amino acids. Germline CDR1 SGHRS, CDR2 YFSETQ. Trimming took off 4 bases at V and 2 bases at J, with 11 bases between the two ends. The CDR3 sequence is CASSTWDFTDTQYF. In nucleotides, the CDR3 is TGCGCCAGCAGCACCTGGGACTTCACAGATACGCAGTATTTT.

This clonotype showed up many times. The chain uses TRBV9 and TRBJ1-5, with a weak D call TRBD1 (5 bases). Germline CDR1 and CDR2: SGDLS and YYNGEE. V lost 3 bases to trimming and J lost 0 bases, with 7 bases between them. This CDR3 comprises 14 residues. The CDR3 coding sequence is TGTGCCAGCAGCGGCGGGGCTAGCAATCAGCCCCAGCATTTT. Translated: CASSGGASNQPQHF.

The CDR3 protein is CSARKDRAGQPQHF. CDR3 DNA: TGCAGTGCTAGGAAGGACAGGGCGGGTCAGCCCCAGCATTTT. The chain joins TRBV20-1 to TRBJ1-5, with 8 positions matching TRBD1. The CDR3 covers 14 residues. J gave up 6 bases and V 3 bases, and 7 bases lay outside the gene matches. The germline V gene has CDR1 DFQATT and CDR2 SNEGSKA (reference sequence).

This chain connects TRBV5-1 to TRBJ2-7; 10 bases fit TRBD2. V gave up 1 base and J gave up 2 bases; unmatched junction bases: 12. This CDR3 spans 18 amino acids. Germline CDR1 SGHRS, CDR2 YFSETQ. In nucleotides, the CDR3 is TGCGCCAGCAGCTTGCTAAGCCCCACTAGCGGGACTCCCTACGAGCAGTACTTC. Protein: CASSLLSPTSGTPYEQYF. The variable domain in full, with the rest retrieved from reference TRBV5-1 and TRBJ2-7, is KAGVTQTPRYLIKTRGQQVTLSCSPISGHRSVSWYQQTPGQGLQFLFEYFSETQRNKGNFPGRFSGRQFSNSRSEMNVSTLELGDSALYLCASSLLSPTSGTPYEQYFGPGTRLTVT.

V usage is TRBV10-3 and J usage is TRBJ1-5, with TRBD1 identical over 10 bases. The CDR3 has 15 amino acids. CDR1 is ENHRY and CDR2 is SYGVKD in the germline V gene. The J segment lost 6 bases and the V segment lost 3 bases, leaving 5 bases of the junction unmatched. The CDR3 loop is CAISDGTGVLQPQHF. The CDR3 DNA reads as TGTGCCATCAGTGATGGGACAGGGGTGCTTCAGCCCCAGCATTTT.